These 19 T cell receptor beta chains originate from one sample sequenced in a study of blood T cells in healthy people across ages. A J-beta primer mix and a sample-barcoded 5' primer were used in a second PCR of roughly 7 to 12 cycles. TCRdb passed the 5' RACE reads through MiXCR, listing each CDR3 protein once. The data contain about 680,000 distinct CDR3 sequences, 49% of them singletons. Sequencing was done on a sample of blood. These receptors originate from a woman aged 60 to 75 in good health.

The genes are TRBV29-1 and TRBJ2-7, with 9 bases aligning to TRBD2. Germline lookup yields CDR1 SQVTM and CDR2 ANQGSEA. V lost 0 bases, J lost 7 bases, and 13 bases stayed unmatched. The CDR3 extends over 16 amino acids. The CDR3 sequence is CSVEEGLANNYNEQYF. DNA for the CDR3: TGCAGCGTTGAAGAGGGACTAGCCAATAACTACAATGAGCAGTACTTC.

This clonotype occurred a few times. The gene calls are TRBV7-9 and TRBJ2-7; 11 nucleotides line up with TRBD2. This CDR3 spans 15 amino acids. The germline CDR1 and CDR2 sequences are SEHNR and FQNEAQ (reference sequence). V lost 11 bases, J lost 7 bases, and 16 bases stayed unmatched. As DNA, the CDR3 is TGTGCCGGCTCCCCCGGGACTAGCGGTTACAATGAGCAGTACTTC. Protein: CAGSPGTSGYNEQYF.

This sequence joins TRBV15 and TRBJ2-7; 10 bases are a match to TRBD2. Per the germline V gene, CDR1 is LNHNV and CDR2 is YYDKDF (reference sequence). The trim removed 5 bases at V and 0 bases at J, leaving 7 bases unmatched. The CDR3 extends over 16 amino acids. CDR3 residues: CATSDRLAGSSYEQYF. The CDR3 DNA reads as TGTGCCACCAGCGATCGACTAGCGGGCAGCTCCTACGAGCAGTACTTC. Combining the CDR3 with reference TRBV15 and TRBJ2-7 gives the whole variable domain DAMVIQNPRYQVTQFGKPVTLSCSQTLNHNVMYWYQQKSSQAPKLLFHYYDKDFNNEADTPDNFQSRRPNTSFCFLDIRSPGLGDTAMYLCATSDRLAGSSYEQYFGPGTRLTVT.

V and J are TRBV2 and TRBJ2-3, with 9 bases aligning to TRBD2. The CDR3 consists of 14 residues. The V segment lost 7 bases and the J segment 4 bases; nucleotides outside the gene matches: 6. Germline CDR1 is SNHLY and CDR2 is FYNNEI. This CDR3 reads CASKGTSLADTQYF. The CDR3 nucleotides read TGTGCCAGCAAGGGGACTAGCCTGGCAGATACGCAGTATTTT.

A few counts support this clonotype. This sequence joins TRBV18 and TRBJ1-4; unclear D gene. The V and J ends lost 4 bases and 0 bases respectively, with 3 bases between them. The CDR3 is made up of 13 amino acids. Germline V lookup: CDR1 KGHSH, CDR2 LQKENI. The CDR3 protein is CASSRSTNEKLFF. Written as DNA, the CDR3 is TGTGCCAGCTCACGATCAACTAATGAAAAACTGTTTTTT.

This clonotype appeared a few times. A much larger clone is a single base away; this may be a read error. The chain links TRBV28 to TRBJ2-3, with D perhaps TRBD2 (5 bases). Germline CDR1 MDHEN, CDR2 SYDVKM. This CDR3 comprises 19 residues. The V gene lost 7 bases and the J gene lost 4 bases, with 30 bases spanning the gap. The chain's CDR3 is CASNHPGVPPGIPPDTQYF. CDR3 DNA: TGTGCCAGCAACCACCCCGGGGTCCCTCCTGGGATCCCCCCAGATACGCAGTATTTT.

This chain uses TRBV6-5 with TRBJ2-7, with a weak D call TRBD2 (5 bases). The CDR3 has 13 residues. V dropped 2 bases and J dropped 6 bases, with 11 bases sitting between them. Germline V gene sequence: CDR1 MNHEY, CDR2 SVGAGI. CDR3 protein: CASSYGEGGEQYF. CDR3 DNA: TGTGCCAGCAGTTACGGCGAGGGCGGCGAGCAGTACTTC.

The V and J genes are TRBV24-1 and TRBJ2-7; the D is unclear. The V gene's germline CDR1 is KGHDR and CDR2 SFDVKD. CDR3 length equals 13 residues. V was shortened by 6 bases and J by 0 bases, with 8 bases between the two germline ends. The CDR3, as DNA: TGTGCCACCAGTAGAGGTAACTCCTACGAGCAGTACTTC. This codes for CATSRGNSYEQYF.

The sample holds a few counts of this clonotype. This CDR3 is CASGKDRPNEKLFF. The CDR3 DNA follows: TGTGCCAGCGGAAAGGACAGACCGAATGAAAAACTGTTTTTT. This chain uses TRBV12-3 or TRBV12-4 with TRBJ1-4; D might be TRBD1 (6 bases). Trimming removed 8 bases at V and 5 bases at J, with 15 bases between. The CDR3 has 14 residues.

This clonotype was seen repeatedly, ten times or more. This chain connects TRBV9 to TRBJ2-1; 8 bases line up with TRBD2. In germline, CDR1 is SGDLS, CDR2 YYNGEE. V dropped 0 bases and J dropped 2; count of bases not matched to a gene: 13. This CDR3 contains 19 residues. CDR3 sequence reads: CASSVAGGSGVRTYNEQFF. Written as DNA, the CDR3 is TGTGCCAGCAGCGTAGCCGGGGGTAGCGGGGTTAGAACCTACAATGAGCAGTTCTTC.

This clonotype was seen a few times. This chain links TRBV30 with TRBJ1-2; the match to TRBD1 covers 8 bases. From germline, CDR1 is GTSNPN and CDR2 SVGIG (reference sequence). The J segment lost 4 bases and the V segment lost 5 bases, leaving 0 bases of the junction unmatched. This CDR3 region has 11 residues. The CDR3 region has the DNA TGTGCCTGGGACAGGGGCTATGGCTACACCTTC. This codes for CAWDRGYGYTF.

The V gene is TRBV12-3 or TRBV12-4, the J gene TRBJ2-1, with D possibly called TRBD1 or TRBD2 (5 bases each). The CDR3 has 14 amino acids. Trimming removed 8 bases at V and 8 bases at J, with 19 bases between. The CDR3 loop reads CASGAGFGFDEQFF. The CDR3, as DNA: TGTGCCAGCGGGGCGGGCTTCGGGTTCGATGAGCAGTTCTTC.

The chain recombines TRBV29-1 with TRBJ2-3; D uncertain. Trimming took off 1 base at V and 0 bases at J, with 11 bases between the two ends. Germline V lookup: CDR1 SQVTM, CDR2 ANQGSEA. The CDR3 has 15 residues. The CDR3 loop reads CSVEGTPPSTDTQYF. The CDR3 nucleotides are TGCAGCGTTGAAGGGACGCCACCTAGCACAGATACGCAGTATTTT.

This clonotype was observed a few times. This rearrangement joins TRBV29-1 to TRBJ2-7; 8 positions agree with TRBD2. CDR1 and CDR2 from the germline V gene are SQVTM and ANQGSEA. CDR3 length equals 14 residues. Trimming cost V 2 bases and J 4 bases; bases outside gene matches: 7. CDR3 sequence: CSVEWASGSYEQYF. The CDR3 region has the DNA TGCAGCGTTGAATGGGCTAGCGGGTCTTACGAGCAGTACTTC.

The chain joins TRBV7-6 to TRBJ2-7, with D tentatively TRBD1 (6 bases). V lost 5 bases to trimming and J lost 3 bases, with 20 bases between them. Per germline, CDR1 SGHVS and CDR2 FNYEAQ. This CDR3 is 16 amino acids long. CDR3 protein: CASSIVAGEPSYEQYF. The CDR3 coding sequence is TGTGCCAGCAGCATAGTCGCAGGGGAGCCTAGCTACGAGCAGTACTTC.

The V gene is TRBV9, the J gene TRBJ2-2, with TRBD1 identical over 7 bases. V gave up 4 bases and J gave up 4 bases; unmatched junction bases: 7. Looked up from germline, CDR1 is SGDLS and CDR2 is YYNGEE. The CDR3 spans 15 residues. CDR3 region: CASSPGTASTGELFF. In nucleotides, the CDR3 is TGTGCCAGCAGCCCTGGGACAGCAAGCACCGGGGAGCTGTTTTTT.

The chain uses TRBV6-6 and TRBJ2-7, with D possibly matching TRBD2 (6 bases). The V gene's germline CDR1 is MNHNY and CDR2 SVGAGI (reference sequence). The length of the CDR3 is 12 residues. Trimming shortened V by 7 bases and J by 3 bases, and 10 bases separated the two germline ends. The CDR3 sequence is CASTEDYYEQYF. The CDR3, as DNA: TGTGCCAGCACCGAGGACTACTACGAGCAGTACTTC.

For this clonotype: One end of the junction varies from germline; a read error may be responsible. V is TRBV11-2 and J is TRBJ2-1, with D possibly matching TRBD1 (6 bases). Germline V lookup: CDR1 SGHAT, CDR2 FQNNGV. There are 15 residues in the CDR3. The CDR3 protein is CASSSQGGTYDEQFF. The CDR3 DNA follows: TGTGCCAGCAGCTCCCAAGGGGGAACCTACGATGAGCAGTTCTTC. Full variable domain (outside the CDR3, taken from reference TRBV11-2 and TRBJ2-1): EAGVAQSPRYKIIEKRQSVAFWCNPISGHATLYWYQQILGQGPKLLIQFQNNGVVDDSQLPKDRFSAERLKGVDSTLKIQPAKLEDSAVYLCASSSQGGTYDEQFFGPGTRLTVL.

This clonotype was seen repeatedly, ten times or more. This chain uses TRBV7-2 with TRBJ2-7; no clear D. The V end was cut by 4 bases, the J end by 6 bases, with 10 bases between. The CDR3 length is 12 residues. Germline V gene sequence: CDR1 SGHTA, CDR2 FQGNSA. The CDR3 region has the DNA TGTGCCAGCAGCTACGACTCCACCGAGCAGTACTTC. Amino acid sequence: CASSYDSTEQYF.